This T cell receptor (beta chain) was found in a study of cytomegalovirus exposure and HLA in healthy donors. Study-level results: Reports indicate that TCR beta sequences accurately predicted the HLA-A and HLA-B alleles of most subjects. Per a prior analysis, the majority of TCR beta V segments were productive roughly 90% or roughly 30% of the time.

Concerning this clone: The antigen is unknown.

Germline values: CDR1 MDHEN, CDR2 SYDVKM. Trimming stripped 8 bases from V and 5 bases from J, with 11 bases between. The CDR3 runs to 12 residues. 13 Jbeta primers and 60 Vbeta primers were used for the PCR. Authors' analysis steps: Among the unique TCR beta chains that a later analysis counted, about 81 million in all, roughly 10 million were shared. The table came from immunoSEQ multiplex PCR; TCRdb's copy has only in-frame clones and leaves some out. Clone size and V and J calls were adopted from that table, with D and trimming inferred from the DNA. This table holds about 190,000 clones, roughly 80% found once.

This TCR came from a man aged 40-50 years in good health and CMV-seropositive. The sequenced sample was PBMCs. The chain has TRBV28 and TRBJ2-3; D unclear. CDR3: CASAVQVDTQYF. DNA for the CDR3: TGTGCCAGCGCCGTTCAGGTAGATACGCAGTATTTT.